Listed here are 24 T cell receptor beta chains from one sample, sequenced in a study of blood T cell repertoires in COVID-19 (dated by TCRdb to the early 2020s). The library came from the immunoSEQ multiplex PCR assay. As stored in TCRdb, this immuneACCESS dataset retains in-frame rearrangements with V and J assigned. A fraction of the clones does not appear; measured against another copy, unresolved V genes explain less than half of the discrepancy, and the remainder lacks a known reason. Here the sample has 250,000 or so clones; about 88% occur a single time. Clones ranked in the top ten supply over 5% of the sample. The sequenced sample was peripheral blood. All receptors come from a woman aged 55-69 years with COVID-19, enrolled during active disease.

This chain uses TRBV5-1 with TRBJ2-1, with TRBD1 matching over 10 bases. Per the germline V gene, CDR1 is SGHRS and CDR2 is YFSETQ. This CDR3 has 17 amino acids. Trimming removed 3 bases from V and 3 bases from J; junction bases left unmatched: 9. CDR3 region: CASSSLPGQGSYNEQFF. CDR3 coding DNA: TGCGCCAGCAGCTCGCTCCCGGGACAGGGGAGCTACAATGAGCAGTTCTTC.

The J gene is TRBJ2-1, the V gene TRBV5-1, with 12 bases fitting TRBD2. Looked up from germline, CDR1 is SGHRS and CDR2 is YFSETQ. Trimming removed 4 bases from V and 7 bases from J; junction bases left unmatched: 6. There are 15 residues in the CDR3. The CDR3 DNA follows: TGCGCCAGCAGCCAGACTAGCGGGAGCCATAATGAGCAGTTCTTC. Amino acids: CASSQTSGSHNEQFF.

The CDR3 here is CAIGLAGYTGELFF. CDR3 DNA sequence: TGTGCCATCGGACTAGCGGGTTACACCGGGGAGCTGTTTTTT. The rearrangement links TRBV10-3 to TRBJ2-2, with TRBD2 identical over 11 bases. The CDR3 contains 14 residues. The V segment lost 8 bases and the J segment 3 bases; nucleotides outside the gene matches: 2. CDR1 and CDR2 (germline): ENHRY, SYGVKD.

CDR3 nucleotide sequence: TGCGCCAGAGCAGTTGGCGACTCCACTATGGGCGAGCAGTACTTC. This sequence encodes CARAVGDSTMGEQYF. This sequence joins TRBV5-1 and TRBJ2-7; no reliable D call. Trimming pared 8 bases from V and 6 bases from J, leaving 24 bases between. Germline CDR1 reads SGHRS; CDR2 reads YFSETQ. This CDR3 contains 15 residues.

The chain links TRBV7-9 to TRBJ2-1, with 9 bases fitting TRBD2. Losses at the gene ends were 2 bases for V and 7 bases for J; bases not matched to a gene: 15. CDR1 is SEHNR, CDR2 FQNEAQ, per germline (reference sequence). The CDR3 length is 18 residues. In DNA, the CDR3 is TGTGCCAGCAGCTTAAATTGGCGGGGCGGGAGGGCGAGAAATGAGCAGTTCTTC. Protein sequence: CASSLNWRGGRARNEQFF.

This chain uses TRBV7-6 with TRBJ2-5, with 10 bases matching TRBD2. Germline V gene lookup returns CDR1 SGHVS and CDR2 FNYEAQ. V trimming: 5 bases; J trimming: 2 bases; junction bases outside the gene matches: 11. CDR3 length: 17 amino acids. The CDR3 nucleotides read TGTGCCAGCAGCACCCCTTCTAGCGGGAGATTTCAAGAGACCCAGTACTTC. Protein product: CASSTPSSGRFQETQYF.

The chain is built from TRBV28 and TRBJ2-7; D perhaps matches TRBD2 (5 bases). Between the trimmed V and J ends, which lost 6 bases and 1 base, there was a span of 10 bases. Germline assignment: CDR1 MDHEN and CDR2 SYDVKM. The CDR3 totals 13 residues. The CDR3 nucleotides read TGTGCCAGCAGGACTACGAAGTCCTACGAGCAGTACTTC. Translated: CASRTTKSYEQYF.

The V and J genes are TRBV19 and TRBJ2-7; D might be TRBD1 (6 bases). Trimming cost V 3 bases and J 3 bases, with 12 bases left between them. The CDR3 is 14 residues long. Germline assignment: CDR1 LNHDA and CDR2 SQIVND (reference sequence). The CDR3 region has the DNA TGTGCCAGTAGTATTGCTCCAGGGGACTACGAGCAGTACTTC. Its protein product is CASSIAPGDYEQYF.

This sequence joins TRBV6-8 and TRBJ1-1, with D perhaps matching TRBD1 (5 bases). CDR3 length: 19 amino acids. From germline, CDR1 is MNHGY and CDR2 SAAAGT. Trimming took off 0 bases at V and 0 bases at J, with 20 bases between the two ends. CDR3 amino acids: CASSYSRIPTQGMNTEAFF. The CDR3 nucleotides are TGTGCCAGCAGTTACTCTCGAATCCCAACCCAGGGAATGAACACTGAAGCTTTCTTT.

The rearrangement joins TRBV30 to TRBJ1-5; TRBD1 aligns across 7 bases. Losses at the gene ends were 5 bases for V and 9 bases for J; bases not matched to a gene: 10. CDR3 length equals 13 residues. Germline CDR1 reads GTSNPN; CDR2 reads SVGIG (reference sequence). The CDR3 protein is CAWGTVGRGPQHF. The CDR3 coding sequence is TGTGCCTGGGGGACAGTAGGAAGAGGGCCCCAGCATTTT.

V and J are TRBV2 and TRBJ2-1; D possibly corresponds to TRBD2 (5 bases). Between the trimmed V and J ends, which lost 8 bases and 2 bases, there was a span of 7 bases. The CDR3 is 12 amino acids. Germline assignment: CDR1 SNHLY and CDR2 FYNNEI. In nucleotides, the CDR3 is TGTGCCAGCCCAGCGGCCTACAATGAGCAGTTCTTC. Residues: CASPAAYNEQFF.

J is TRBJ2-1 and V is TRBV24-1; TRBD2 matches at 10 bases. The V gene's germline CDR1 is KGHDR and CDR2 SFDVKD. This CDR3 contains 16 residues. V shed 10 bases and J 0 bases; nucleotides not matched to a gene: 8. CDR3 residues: CATGSGGTSSYNEQFF. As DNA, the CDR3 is TGTGCCACAGGTAGCGGGGGGACTTCCTCCTACAATGAGCAGTTCTTC.

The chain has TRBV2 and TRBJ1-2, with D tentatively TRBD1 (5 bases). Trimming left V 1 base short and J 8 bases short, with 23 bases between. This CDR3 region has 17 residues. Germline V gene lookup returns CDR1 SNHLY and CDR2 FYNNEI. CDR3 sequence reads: CASSEGRTTGQVSGYTF. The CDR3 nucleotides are TGTGCCAGCAGTGAAGGGAGGACTACGGGGCAGGTATCCGGCTACACCTTC.

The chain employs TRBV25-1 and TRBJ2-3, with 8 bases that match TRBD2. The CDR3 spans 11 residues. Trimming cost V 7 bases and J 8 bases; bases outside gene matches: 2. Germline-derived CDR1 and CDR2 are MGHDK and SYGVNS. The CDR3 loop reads CASTRGGTQYF. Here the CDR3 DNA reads TGTGCCAGCACCCGGGGGGGTACGCAGTATTTT.

The CDR3 DNA reads as TGTGCCAGCAGTTCAGACGCCGTGGGCGGGACAGATACGCAGTATTTT. This sequence encodes CASSSDAVGGTDTQYF. This chain connects TRBV28 to TRBJ2-3, with D possibly being TRBD2 (5 bases). The V gene's germline CDR1 is MDHEN and CDR2 SYDVKM. V lost 4 bases and J 3 bases, leaving 17 bases between the germline ends. The CDR3 runs 16 residues.

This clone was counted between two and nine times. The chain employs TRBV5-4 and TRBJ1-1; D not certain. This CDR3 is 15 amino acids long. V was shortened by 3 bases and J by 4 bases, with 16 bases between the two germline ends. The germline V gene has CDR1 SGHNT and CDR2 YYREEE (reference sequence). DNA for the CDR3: TGTGCCAGCAGCTCCGAGTCCCAGGTGTTCACTGAAGCTTTCTTT. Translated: CASSSESQVFTEAFF.

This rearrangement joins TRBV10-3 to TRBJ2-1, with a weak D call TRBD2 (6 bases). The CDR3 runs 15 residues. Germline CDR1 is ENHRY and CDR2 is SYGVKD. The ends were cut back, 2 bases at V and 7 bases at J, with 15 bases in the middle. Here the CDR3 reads CAISEEGTSVNEQFF. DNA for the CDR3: TGTGCCATCAGTGAGGAGGGGACTTCTGTGAATGAGCAGTTCTTC.

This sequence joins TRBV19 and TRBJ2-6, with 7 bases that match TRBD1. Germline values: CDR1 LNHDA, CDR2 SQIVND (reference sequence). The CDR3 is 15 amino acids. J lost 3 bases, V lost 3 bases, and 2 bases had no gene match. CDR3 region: CASSMTGNGANVLTF. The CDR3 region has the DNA TGTGCCAGTAGTATGACAGGGAATGGGGCCAACGTCCTGACTTTC.

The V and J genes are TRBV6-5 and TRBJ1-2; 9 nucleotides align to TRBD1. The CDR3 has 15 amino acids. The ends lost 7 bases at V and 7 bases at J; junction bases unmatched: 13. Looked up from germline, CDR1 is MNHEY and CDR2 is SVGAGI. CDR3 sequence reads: CASTVQGTGLSGYTF. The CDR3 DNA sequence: TGTGCCAGCACTGTACAGGGGACAGGGCTAAGTGGCTACACCTTC.

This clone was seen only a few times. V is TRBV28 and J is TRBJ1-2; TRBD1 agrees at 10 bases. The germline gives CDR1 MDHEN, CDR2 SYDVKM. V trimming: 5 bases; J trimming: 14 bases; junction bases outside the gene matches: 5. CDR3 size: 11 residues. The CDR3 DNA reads TGTGCCAGCAGTACCCGACAGGGGGCGACCTTC. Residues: CASSTRQGATF.

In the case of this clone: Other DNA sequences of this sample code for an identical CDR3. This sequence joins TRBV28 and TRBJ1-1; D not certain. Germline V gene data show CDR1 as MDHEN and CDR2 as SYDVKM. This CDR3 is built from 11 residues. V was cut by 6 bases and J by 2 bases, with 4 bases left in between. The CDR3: CASRRNTEAFF. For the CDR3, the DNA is TGTGCCAGCAGGCGTAACACTGAAGCTTTCTTT.

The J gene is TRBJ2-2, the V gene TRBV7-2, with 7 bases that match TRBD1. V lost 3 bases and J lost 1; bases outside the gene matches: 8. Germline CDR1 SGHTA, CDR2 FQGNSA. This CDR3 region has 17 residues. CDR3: CASSLSPGTVNTGELFF. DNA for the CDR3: TGTGCCAGCAGCTTGAGTCCCGGGACAGTGAACACCGGGGAGCTGTTTTTT.

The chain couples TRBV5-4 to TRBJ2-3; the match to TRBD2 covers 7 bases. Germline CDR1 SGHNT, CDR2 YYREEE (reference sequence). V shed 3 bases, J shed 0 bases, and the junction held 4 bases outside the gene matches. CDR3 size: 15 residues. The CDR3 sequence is CASSSGGLSTDTQYF. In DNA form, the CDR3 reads TGTGCCAGCAGCTCGGGGGGATTGAGCACAGATACGCAGTATTTT.

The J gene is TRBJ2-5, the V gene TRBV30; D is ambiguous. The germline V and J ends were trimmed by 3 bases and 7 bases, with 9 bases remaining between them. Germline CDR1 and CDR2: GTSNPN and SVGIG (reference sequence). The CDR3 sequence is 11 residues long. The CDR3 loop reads CAWSQFGTQYF. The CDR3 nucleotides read TGTGCCTGGAGCCAATTCGGGACCCAGTACTTC.